This TCR beta chain was obtained from a study of blood T cell repertoires in COVID-19. Either two negative PCRs, clearance, or symptom resolution qualified Cohort 3 donors as recovered. Germline V gene lookup returns CDR1 MNHEY and CDR2 SMNVEV (reference sequence). The J segment lost 11 bases and the V segment lost 5 bases, leaving 22 bases of the junction unmatched. The CDR3 totals 17 residues. Sequencing was performed with immunoSEQ multiplex PCR; in TCRdb, only in-frame clones are kept and a portion is missing. The sample lists around 200,000 clones; 85% were seen once. This TCR derives from a man aged 40-49 years who had recovered from COVID-19. The sequenced material came from PBMCs or T cells enriched from blood (not recorded which). V gene TRBV27 combines with J gene TRBJ1-2, with TRBD1 matching over 8 bases. The CDR3 is CASSGQGRRLGITWYTF. CDR3 sequence (DNA): TGTGCCAGCAGTGGACAGGGTCGAAGACTGGGGATTACGTGGTACACCTTC.